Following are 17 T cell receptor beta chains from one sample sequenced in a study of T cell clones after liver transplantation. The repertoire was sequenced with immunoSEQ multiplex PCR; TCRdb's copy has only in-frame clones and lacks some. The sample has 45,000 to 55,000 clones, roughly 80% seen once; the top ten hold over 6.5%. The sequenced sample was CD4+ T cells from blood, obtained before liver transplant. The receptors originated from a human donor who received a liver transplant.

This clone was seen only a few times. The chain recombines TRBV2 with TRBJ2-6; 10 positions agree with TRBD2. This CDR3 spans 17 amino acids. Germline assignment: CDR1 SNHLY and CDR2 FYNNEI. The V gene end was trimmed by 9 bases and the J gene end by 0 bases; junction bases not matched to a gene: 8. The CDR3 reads CASFWASGSSGANVLTF. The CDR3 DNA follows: TGTGCCAGTTTTTGGGCTAGCGGGAGCTCTGGGGCCAACGTCCTGACTTTC.

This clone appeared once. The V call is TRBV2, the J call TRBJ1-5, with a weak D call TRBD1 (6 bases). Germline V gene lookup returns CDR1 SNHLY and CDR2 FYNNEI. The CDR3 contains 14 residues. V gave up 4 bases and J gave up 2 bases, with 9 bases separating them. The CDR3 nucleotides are TGTGCCAGCAGTGCGGCAGGGGGCAATCAGCCCCAGCATTTT. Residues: CASSAAGGNQPQHF.

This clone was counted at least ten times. CDR3 nucleotide sequence: TGTGCCAGCAGCTCCTGGGGTCCGAACACTGAAGCTTTCTTT. Residues: CASSSWGPNTEAFF. This chain joins TRBV7-2 and TRBJ1-1; D is undetermined. Germline-derived CDR1 and CDR2 are SGHTA and FQGNSA. Trimming pared 4 bases from V and 1 base from J, leaving 10 bases between. The CDR3 contains 14 residues.

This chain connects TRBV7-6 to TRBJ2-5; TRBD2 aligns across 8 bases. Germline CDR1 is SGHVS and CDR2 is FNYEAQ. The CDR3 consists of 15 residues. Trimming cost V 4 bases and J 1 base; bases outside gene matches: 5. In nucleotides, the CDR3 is TGTGCCAGCAGCTCTATTCGGGAGGGCCAAGAGACCCAGTACTTC. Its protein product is CASSSIREGQETQYF.

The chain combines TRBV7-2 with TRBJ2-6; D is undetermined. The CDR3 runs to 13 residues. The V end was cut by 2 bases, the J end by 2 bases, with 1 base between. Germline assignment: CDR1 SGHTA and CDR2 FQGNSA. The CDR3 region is CASSLPGANVLTF. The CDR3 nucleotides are TGTGCCAGCAGCTTACCTGGGGCCAACGTCCTGACTTTC.

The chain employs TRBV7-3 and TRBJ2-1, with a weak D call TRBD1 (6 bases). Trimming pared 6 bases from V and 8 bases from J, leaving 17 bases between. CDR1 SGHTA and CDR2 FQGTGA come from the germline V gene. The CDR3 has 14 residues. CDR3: CASSLGHPSDEQFF. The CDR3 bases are TGTGCCAGCAGTTTGGGACATCCTTCGGATGAGCAGTTCTTC.

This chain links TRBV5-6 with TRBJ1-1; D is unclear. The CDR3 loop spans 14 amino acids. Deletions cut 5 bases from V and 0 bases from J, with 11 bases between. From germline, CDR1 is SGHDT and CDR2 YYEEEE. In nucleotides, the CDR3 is TGTGCCAGCAGAAGGACGGCAATGAACACTGAAGCTTTCTTT. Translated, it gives CASRRTAMNTEAFF. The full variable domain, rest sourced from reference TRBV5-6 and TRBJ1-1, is DAGVTQSPTHLIKTRGQQVTLRCSPKSGHDTVSWYQQALGQGPQFIFQYYEEEERQRGNFPDRFSGHQFPNYSSELNVNALLLGDSALYLCASRRTAMNTEAFFGQGTRLTVV.

This CDR3 reads CASSALYEQYF. CDR3 nucleotides: TGTGCCTCTTCGGCGCTGTACGAGCAGTACTTC. This sequence joins TRBV28 and TRBJ2-7; D is unresolved. Germline V CDR1 and CDR2: MDHEN, SYDVKM. With 11 bases removed from V and 4 bases from J, the gap between germline ends came to 12 bases. CDR3 length: 11 residues. Together with reference TRBV28 and TRBJ2-7, the CDR3 gives the full variable domain: DVKVTQSSRYLVKRTGEKVFLECVQDMDHENMFWYRQDPGLGLRLIYFSYDVKMKEKGDIPEGYSVSREKKERFSLILESASTNQTSMYLCASSALYEQYFGPGTRLTVT.

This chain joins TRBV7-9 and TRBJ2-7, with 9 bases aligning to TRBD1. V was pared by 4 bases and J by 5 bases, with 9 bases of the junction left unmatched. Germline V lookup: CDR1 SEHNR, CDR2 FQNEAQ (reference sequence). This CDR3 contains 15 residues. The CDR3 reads CASSSRGTGLNEQYF. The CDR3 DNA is TGTGCCAGCAGCTCCCGGGGGACAGGGTTAAACGAGCAGTACTTC.

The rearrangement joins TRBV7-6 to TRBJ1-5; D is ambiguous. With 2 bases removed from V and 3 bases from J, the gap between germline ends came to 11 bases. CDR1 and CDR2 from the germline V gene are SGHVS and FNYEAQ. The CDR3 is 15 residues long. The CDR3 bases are TGTGCCAGCAGCTTAAACATAGGCCCCAATCAGCCCCAGCATTTT. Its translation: CASSLNIGPNQPQHF.

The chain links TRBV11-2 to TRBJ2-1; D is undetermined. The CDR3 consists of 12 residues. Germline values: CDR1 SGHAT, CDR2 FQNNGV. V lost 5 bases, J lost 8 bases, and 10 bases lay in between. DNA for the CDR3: TGTGCCAGCAGCCAGTTTCGCGATGAGCAGTTCTTC. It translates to CASSQFRDEQFF.

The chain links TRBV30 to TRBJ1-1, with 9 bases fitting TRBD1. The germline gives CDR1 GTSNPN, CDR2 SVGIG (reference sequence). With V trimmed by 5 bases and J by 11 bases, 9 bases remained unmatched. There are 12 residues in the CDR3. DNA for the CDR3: TGTGCCTGGGGACAGGGGACCTTGGTGGCTTTCTTT. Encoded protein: CAWGQGTLVAFF.

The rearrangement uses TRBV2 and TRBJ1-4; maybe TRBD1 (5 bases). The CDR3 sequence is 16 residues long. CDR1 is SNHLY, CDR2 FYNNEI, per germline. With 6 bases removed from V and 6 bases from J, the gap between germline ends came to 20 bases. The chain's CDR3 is CASRGTAWGTDEKLFF. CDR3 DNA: TGTGCCAGCAGGGGAACGGCCTGGGGGACGGATGAAAAACTGTTTTTT.

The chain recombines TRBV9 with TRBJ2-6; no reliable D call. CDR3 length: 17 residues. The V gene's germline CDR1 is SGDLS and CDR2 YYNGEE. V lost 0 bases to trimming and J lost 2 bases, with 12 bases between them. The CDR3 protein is CASSVAIVGPGANVLTF. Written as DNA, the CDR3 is TGTGCCAGCAGCGTAGCTATTGTGGGCCCTGGGGCCAACGTCCTGACTTTC.

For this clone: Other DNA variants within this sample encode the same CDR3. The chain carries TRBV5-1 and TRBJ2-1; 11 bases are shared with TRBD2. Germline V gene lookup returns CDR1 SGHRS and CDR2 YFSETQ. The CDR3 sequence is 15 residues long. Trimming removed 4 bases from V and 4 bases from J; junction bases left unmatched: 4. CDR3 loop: CASSPGTSGYNEQFF. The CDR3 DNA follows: TGCGCCAGCAGCCCCGGGACTAGCGGATACAATGAGCAGTTCTTC.

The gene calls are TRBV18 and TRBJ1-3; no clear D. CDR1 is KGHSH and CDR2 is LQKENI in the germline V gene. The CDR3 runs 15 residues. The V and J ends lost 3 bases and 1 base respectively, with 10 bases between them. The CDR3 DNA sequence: TGTGCCAGCTCACCCCTCCGGGATTCTGGAAACACCATATATTTT. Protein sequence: CASSPLRDSGNTIYF.

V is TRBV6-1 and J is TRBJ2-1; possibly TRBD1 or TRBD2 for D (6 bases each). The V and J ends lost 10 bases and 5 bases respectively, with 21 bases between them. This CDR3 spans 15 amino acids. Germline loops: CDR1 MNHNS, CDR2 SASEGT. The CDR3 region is CAIWRGAGSDNEQFF. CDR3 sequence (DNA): TGTGCCATCTGGAGGGGGGCGGGATCCGACAATGAGCAGTTCTTC.